These 4 T cell receptor beta chains originate from one sample sequenced in a study of CD8 T cells in ankylosing spondylitis. The study's findings and limits: What appeared characteristic of ankylosing spondylitis blood was a TCR beta motif of eight highly homologous variants.

These receptors lack a known antigen. TCRdb reprocessed the 5' RACE reads with MiXCR, giving one entry per CDR3 protein. The profile shows about 460,000 distinct CDR3 sequences, about 5.7% of them singletons. The sequenced sample consisted of blood, either unsorted or a sorted T cell fraction (not recorded which). These receptors came from a male donor with ankylosing spondylitis.

This clonotype has at least ten counts. The chain employs TRBV12-3 or TRBV12-4 and TRBJ2-7; 9 nucleotides match TRBD2. This CDR3 is 14 amino acids long. V lost 5 bases, J lost 6 bases, and 8 bases stayed unmatched. The CDR3 region is CASSPLGTSSEQYF. In nucleotides, the CDR3 is TGTGCCAGCAGTCCCCTAGGGACTAGCAGCGAGCAGTACTTC.

This clonotype was counted ten times or more. The V call is TRBV20-1, the J call TRBJ2-7; 11 nucleotides line up with TRBD2. The CDR3 has 15 residues. Per the germline V gene, CDR1 is DFQATT and CDR2 is SNEGSKA (reference sequence). V was clipped by 6 bases and J by 1 base; unmatched bases: 8. CDR3 in amino acids: CSAVPGLAESYEQYF. CDR3 sequence (DNA): TGCAGTGCCGTACCGGGACTAGCGGAATCCTACGAGCAGTACTTC.

This clonotype was seen at least ten times. The chain is built from TRBV12-3 or TRBV12-4 and TRBJ2-4, with unresolved D. CDR3 length equals 16 residues. Trimming removed 2 bases from V and 2 bases from J, with 13 bases in between. CDR3 sequence: CASSLKLRESKNIQYF. CDR3 DNA sequence: TGTGCCAGCAGTTTAAAGCTTCGAGAGTCCAAAAACATTCAGTACTTC.

This clonotype was seen a handful of times. The V gene is TRBV4-3, the J gene TRBJ2-1; the match to TRBD1 covers 9 bases. CDR1 and CDR2 (germline): LGHNA, YSLEER. The J segment lost 9 bases and the V segment lost 0 bases, leaving 3 bases of the junction unmatched. This CDR3 has 14 amino acids. CDR3 sequence: CASSQEGQGSEQFF. The CDR3 bases are TGCGCCAGCAGCCAAGAGGGACAGGGTAGTGAGCAGTTCTTC.